Listed here are 3 T cell receptor beta chains from one sample, sequenced in a study of human T cells and chemical hapten exposure. In TCRdb, the RACE reads were re-called with MiXCR into one record per CDR3 protein. The sample lists about 42,000 distinct CDR3 sequences; around 12% were seen once. As for time point: pre-sensitization, week 0. The treatment denotes: therapeutic diphenylcyclopropenone sensitization with weekly scalp DPC. The source was whole blood, collected in connection with sensitization to the hapten diphenylcyclopropenone (DPC). Receptor source: a woman in her 30s with alopecia areata. Some clones in this sample may be carry-over from other donors' samples.

The chain carries TRBV2 and TRBJ2-1; the match to TRBD2 covers 10 bases. The CDR3 covers 14 residues. Germline assignment: CDR1 SNHLY and CDR2 FYNNEI. With 8 bases clipped from V and 5 bases from J, the junction kept 6 bases outside the gene matches. CDR3 DNA: TGTGCCAGCGGGGGACTAGCGTTCAACAATGAGCAGTTCTTC. Its protein product is CASGGLAFNNEQFF.

In its sample, this clonotype was seen a few times. The chain is built from TRBV5-4 and TRBJ2-2; TRBD2 matches at 7 bases. This CDR3 region has 15 residues. Unmatched junction bases numbered 7, after V lost 4 bases and J lost 4 bases. Germline V CDR1 and CDR2: SGHNT, YYREEE (reference sequence). The CDR3 loop is CASSLPLAGTGELFF. The CDR3 DNA follows: TGTGCCAGCAGCCTACCCTTAGCGGGCACCGGGGAGCTGTTTTTT.

The chain joins TRBV7-2 to TRBJ1-5; D is ambiguous. CDR1 and CDR2 from the germline V gene are SGHTA and FQGNSA. V lost 3 bases and J 0 bases, leaving 9 bases between the germline ends. The CDR3 runs 15 residues. The CDR3 reads CASSLAIYSNQPQHF. CDR3 in DNA: TGTGCCAGCAGCTTGGCCATTTATAGCAATCAGCCCCAGCATTTT.